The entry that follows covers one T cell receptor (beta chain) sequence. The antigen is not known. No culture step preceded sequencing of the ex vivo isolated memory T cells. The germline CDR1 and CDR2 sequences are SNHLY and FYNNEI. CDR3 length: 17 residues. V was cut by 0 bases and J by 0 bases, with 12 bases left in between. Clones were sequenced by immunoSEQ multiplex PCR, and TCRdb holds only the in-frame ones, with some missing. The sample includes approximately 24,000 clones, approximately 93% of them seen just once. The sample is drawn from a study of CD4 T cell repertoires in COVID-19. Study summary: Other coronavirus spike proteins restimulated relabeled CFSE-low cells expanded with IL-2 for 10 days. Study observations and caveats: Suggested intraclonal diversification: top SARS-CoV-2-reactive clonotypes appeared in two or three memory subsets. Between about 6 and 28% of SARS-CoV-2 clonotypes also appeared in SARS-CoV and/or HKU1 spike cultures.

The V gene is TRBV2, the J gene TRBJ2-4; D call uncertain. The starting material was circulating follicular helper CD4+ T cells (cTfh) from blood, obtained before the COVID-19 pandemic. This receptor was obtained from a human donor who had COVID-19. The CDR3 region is CASSEAASTLAKNIQYF. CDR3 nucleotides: TGTGCCAGCAGTGAAGCGGCATCAACCTTAGCCAAAAACATTCAGTACTTC. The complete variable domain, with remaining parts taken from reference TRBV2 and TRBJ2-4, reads EPEVTQTPSHQVTQMGQEVILRCVPISNHLYFYWYRQILGQKVEFLVSFYNNEISEKSEIFDDQFSVERPDGSNFTLKIRSTKLEDSAMYFCASSEAASTLAKNIQYFGAGTRLSVL.